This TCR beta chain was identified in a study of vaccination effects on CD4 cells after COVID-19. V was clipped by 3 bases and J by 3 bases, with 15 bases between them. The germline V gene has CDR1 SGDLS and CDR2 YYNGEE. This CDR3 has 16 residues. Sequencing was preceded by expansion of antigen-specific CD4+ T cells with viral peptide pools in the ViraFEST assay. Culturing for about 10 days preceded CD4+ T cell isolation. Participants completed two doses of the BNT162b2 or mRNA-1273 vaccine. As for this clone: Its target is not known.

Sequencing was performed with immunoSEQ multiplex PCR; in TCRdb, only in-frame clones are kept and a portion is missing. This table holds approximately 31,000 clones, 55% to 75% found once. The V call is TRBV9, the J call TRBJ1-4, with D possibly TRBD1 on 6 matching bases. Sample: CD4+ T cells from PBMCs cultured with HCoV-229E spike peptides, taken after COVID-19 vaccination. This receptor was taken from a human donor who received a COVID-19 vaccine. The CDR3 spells CASSAVTGTSNEKLFF. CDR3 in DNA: TGTGCCAGCAGCGCCGTCACAGGGACGTCTAATGAAAAACTGTTTTTT.